This record looks at one TCR beta chain sequence and its context. PCR involved 60 Vbeta and 13 Jbeta primers. The repertoire was sequenced with immunoSEQ multiplex PCR; TCRdb's copy has only in-frame clones and lacks some. The top ten hold approximately 7% of the sample, which has more than 65,000 clones, 65% to 70% seen once. Trimming took off 2 bases at V and 7 bases at J, with 14 bases between the two ends. The CDR3 totals 14 residues. Germline V gene lookup returns CDR1 ENHRY and CDR2 SYGVKD. The data were taken from a study of cytomegalovirus exposure and HLA in healthy donors. The clonotype originates from a woman in her forties or fifties in good health and CMV-seropositive. The sequenced sample consisted of PBMCs. The rearrangement joins TRBV10-3 to TRBJ1-2, with D possibly being TRBD1 (6 bases). This CDR3 is CAISETRGGFGYTF. CDR3 nucleotides: TGTGCCATCAGTGAGACTCGGGGGGGCTTTGGCTACACCTTC.